These 2 T cell receptor beta chains were all obtained from the same sample, sequenced in a study of T cell clones after liver transplantation. The assay was immunoSEQ multiplex PCR, and TCRdb's table has in-frame clones only and misses some. Seen here are under 5,000 clones, roughly 39% observed once, and the top ten hold about 13%. These receptors are not linked to any known antigen. Alloreactive TCRbeta sequences came from sequencing proliferating CFSE-low cells in the MLR. Source material: CD4+ T cells from cultured PBMCs. All receptors derive from a human patient who received a liver transplant. Some of the T cells may derive from the graft donor.

This clone is medium-sized within its sample. V usage is TRBV5-6 and J usage is TRBJ2-5; TRBD1 matches 11 bases. The CDR3 extends over 15 amino acids. Germline V gives CDR1 SGHDT, CDR2 YYEEEE. V shed 1 base, J shed 4 bases, and the junction held 3 bases outside the gene matches. The DNA for the CDR3 is TGTGCCAGCAGCTTGCTCGGGACAGGGGGAGAGACCCAGTACTTC. Translated, it gives CASSLLGTGGETQYF.

This clone was seen a handful of times. The V and J genes are TRBV28 and TRBJ1-5; no clear D gene. V lost 4 bases, J lost 15 bases, and 16 bases lay in between. The CDR3 runs to 12 residues. Germline CDR1 and CDR2: MDHEN and SYDVKM. The CDR3 here is CASSWVGQHGHF. DNA of the CDR3: TGTGCCAGCAGTTGGGTAGGGCAGCACGGGCATTTT.